The clone carrying this T cell receptor beta chain was observed at least ten times. The sample comes from a study of metastatic and nonmetastatic thyroid tumors. Whole-study context: Repertoires of blood and of tissue (tumor or nodule) from malignant and benign thyroid patients were compared.

CDR1 and CDR2 from the germline V gene are SQVTM and ANQGSEA. V lost 4 bases to trimming and J lost 4 bases, with 16 bases between them. This CDR3 has 14 residues. In the source study's methods: Across clinicopathological groups, CDR3 differences served as the basis for building a distant-metastasis classifier for papillary thyroid cancer. With MiXCR, TCRdb called clones anew from the PCR reads. For this entry, the V and J calls and clone size follow TCRdb and not the study's own pipeline. There are under 25,000 clones in the sample; about a quarter occur only once, and roughly 6% lies in the top ten. Patients had received no treatment of any kind before thyroid surgery.

Sequenced: blood. This TCR derives from a female donor with papillary thyroid cancer or a benign thyroid nodule (not recorded which). Some clones in this sample may be carry-over from other donors' samples. This chain connects TRBV29-1 to TRBJ2-5; no definite D call. In nucleotides, the CDR3 is TGCAGCGTTGGTAACGGTGCAGCAGGAGAGACCCAGTACTTC. It codes for CSVGNGAAGETQYF.